This TCR beta chain was identified in a study of CD8 T cells in Susac syndrome. V lost 6 bases and J lost 0, with 19 bases in between. The CDR3 consists of 17 residues. CDR1 is SGHTA and CDR2 is FQGNSA in the germline V gene. Patients with stable or active relapsing-remitting disease, all of them treatment-naive, made up the multiple sclerosis controls. Negative isolation was applied to CD8+ and CD4+ T cells, and FACS enrichment was applied to TEMRA cells. RNA, at about 0.5 to 1 ug, was reverse transcribed with random hexamers. From the immunoSEQ multiplex PCR reads, TCRdb called clonotypes with MiXCR, one entry per CDR3 protein. Of 250,000 to 350,000 distinct CDR3 sequences in the sample, roughly nine tenths are singletons; the top ten hold more than 0.06%.

The receptor comes from a human donor with multiple sclerosis. The sample taken for sequencing was CD4+ T cells from PBMCs. V and J are TRBV7-2 and TRBJ2-3; weak D call: TRBD2 (5 bases). The CDR3 coding sequence is TGTGCCAGCAGAACAACCTCAGCGGCAACTAGCACAGATACGCAGTATTTT. Protein sequence: CASRTTSAATSTDTQYF.